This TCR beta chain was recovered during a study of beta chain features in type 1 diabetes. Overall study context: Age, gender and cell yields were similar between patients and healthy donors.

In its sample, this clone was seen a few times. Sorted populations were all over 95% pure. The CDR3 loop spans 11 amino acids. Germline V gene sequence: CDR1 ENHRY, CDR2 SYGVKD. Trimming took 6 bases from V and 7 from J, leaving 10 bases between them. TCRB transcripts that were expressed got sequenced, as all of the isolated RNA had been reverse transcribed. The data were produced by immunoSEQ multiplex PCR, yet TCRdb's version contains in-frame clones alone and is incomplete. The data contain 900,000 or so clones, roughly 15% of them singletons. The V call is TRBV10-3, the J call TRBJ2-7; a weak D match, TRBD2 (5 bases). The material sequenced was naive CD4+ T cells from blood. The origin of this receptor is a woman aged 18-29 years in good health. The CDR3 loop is CAISAAGEQYF. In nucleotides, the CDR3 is TGTGCCATCAGCGCGGCGGGTGAGCAGTACTTC.